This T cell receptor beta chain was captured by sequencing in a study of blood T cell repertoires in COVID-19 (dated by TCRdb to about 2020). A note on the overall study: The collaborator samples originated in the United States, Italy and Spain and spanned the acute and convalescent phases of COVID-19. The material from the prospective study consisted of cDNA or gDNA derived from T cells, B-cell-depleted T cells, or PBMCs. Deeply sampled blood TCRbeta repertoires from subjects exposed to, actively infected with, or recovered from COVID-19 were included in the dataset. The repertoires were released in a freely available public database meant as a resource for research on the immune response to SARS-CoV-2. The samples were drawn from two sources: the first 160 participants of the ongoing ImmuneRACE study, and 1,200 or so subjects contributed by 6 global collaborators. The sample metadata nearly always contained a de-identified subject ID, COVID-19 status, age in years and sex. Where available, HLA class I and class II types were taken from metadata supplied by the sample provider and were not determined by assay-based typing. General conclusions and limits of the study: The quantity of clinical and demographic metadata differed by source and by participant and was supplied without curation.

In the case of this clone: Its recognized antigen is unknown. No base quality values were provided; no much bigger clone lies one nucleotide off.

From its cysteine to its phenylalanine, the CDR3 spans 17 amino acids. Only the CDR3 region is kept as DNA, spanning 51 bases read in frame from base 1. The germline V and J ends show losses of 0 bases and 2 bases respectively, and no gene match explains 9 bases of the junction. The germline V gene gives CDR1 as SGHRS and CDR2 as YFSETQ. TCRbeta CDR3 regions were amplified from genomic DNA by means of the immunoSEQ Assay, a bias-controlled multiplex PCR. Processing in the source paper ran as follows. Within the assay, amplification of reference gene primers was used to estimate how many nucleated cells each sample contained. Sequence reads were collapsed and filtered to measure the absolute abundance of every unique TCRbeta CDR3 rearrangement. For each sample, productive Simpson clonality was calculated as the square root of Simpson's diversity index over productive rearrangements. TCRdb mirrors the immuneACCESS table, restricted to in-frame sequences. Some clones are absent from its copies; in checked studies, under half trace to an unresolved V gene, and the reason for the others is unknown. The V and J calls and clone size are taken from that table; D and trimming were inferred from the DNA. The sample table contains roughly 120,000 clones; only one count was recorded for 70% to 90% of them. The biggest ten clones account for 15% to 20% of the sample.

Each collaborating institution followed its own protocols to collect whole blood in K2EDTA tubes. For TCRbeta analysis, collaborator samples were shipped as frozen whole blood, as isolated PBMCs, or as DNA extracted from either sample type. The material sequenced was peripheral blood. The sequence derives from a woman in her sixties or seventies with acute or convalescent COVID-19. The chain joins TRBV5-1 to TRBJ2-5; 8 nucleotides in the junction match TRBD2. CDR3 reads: CASSLALSGGRQETQYF. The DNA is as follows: TGCGCCAGCAGCTTGGCCTTGTCGGGGGGGCGACAAGAGACCCAGTACTTC.